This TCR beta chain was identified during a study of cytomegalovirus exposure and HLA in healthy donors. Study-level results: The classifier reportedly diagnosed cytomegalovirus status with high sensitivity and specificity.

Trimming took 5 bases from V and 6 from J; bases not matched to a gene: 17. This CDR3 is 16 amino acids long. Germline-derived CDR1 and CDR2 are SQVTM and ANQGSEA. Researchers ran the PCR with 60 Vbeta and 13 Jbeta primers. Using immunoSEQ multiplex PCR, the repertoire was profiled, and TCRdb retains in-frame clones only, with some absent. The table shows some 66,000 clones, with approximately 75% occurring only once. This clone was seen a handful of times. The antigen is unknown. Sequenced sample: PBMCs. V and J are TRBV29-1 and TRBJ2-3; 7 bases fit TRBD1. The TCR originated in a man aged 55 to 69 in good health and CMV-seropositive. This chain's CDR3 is CSVRGSRGQVADTQYF. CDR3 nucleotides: TGCAGCGTTAGGGGATCGAGGGGGCAGGTAGCCGATACGCAGTATTTT.